This record covers a single T cell receptor beta chain. Its specificity is unknown. Libraries for TCRalpha and TCRbeta carried sample barcodes and unique molecular identifiers via 5'RACE. TCRdb reprocessed the 5' RACE reads via MiXCR and lists one record per CDR3 protein. The sample shows 200,000 to 250,000 distinct CDR3 sequences, around a tenth of them seen only once. V was cut by 4 bases and J by 3 bases, with 10 bases left in between. The CDR3 runs to 13 residues. Germline CDR1 reads SGHRS; CDR2 reads YFSETQ. This sample is part of a study of T-cell memory formation after mild COVID-19. Whole-study context: The two donors had largely donor-specific TCR clusters. Findings of the study overall: Clones that shrank (day 15 to 85) were balanced CD4/CD8, whereas later expanders leaned CD4+. Still unconfirmed is whether the second-wave clones peaking on day 37 recognized SARS-CoV-2.

This TCR derives from a young man who had mild COVID-19 (a few samples of this study predate the infection). Cell type and time point are not known. The chain is built from TRBV5-1 and TRBJ2-5, with D perhaps given as TRBD1 or TRBD2 (5 bases each). Sample: PBMCs or a T cell subset sorted from them (not recorded which). The CDR3 DNA sequence: TGCGCCAGCAGCGGGGACGGGAAAGAGACCCAGTACTTC. Translated: CASSGDGKETQYF.